The 4 T cell receptor beta chains listed next were all sequenced from one sample in a study of monozygotic twins with inflammatory bowel disease. TCRdb reprocessed the 5' RACE reads and keeps a single row for each CDR3 protein, giving no DNA. This sample's table reports some 450,000 distinct CDR3 sequences. The sample comprised blood. The receptors were sampled from a human donor with ulcerative colitis or Crohn's disease, or a healthy co-twin of an affected twin (not recorded which).

This rearrangement joins TRBV25-1 to TRBJ2-1; the D call from TCRdb, TRBD1, cannot be confirmed without DNA. From germline, CDR1 is MGHDK and CDR2 SYGVNS. This CDR3 is 13 amino acids long. The chain's CDR3 is CATIQTGVSEQFF.

The V and J genes are TRBV12-3 or TRBV12-4 and TRBJ2-3; without DNA, the TCRdb call of TRBD2 cannot be checked. The length of the CDR3 is 13 residues. The CDR3 sequence is CASSDNGGNTQYF.

V is TRBV29-1 and J is TRBJ1-1. Germline-derived CDR1 and CDR2 are SQVTM and ANQGSEA. The CDR3 is 11 residues long. The CDR3: CSVVMNTEAFF.

The V gene is TRBV7-2, the J gene TRBJ2-7; TCRdb gives TRBD1 as the D gene, but with no DNA this cannot be confirmed. The germline V gene encodes CDR1 SGHTA and CDR2 FQGNSA. This CDR3 spans 16 amino acids. The CDR3 protein is CASSLVTDPSIYEQYF.